Each of the 17 T cell receptor beta chains below was sequenced from the same sample in a study of shared T cell receptors in the human thymus. Measured with immunoSEQ multiplex PCR; TCRdb has only the in-frame clones, and not every one. The profile covers 500,000 to 750,000 clones, with over 75% appearing a single time and about 0.01% taken by the ten largest. These data also featured in a second study, about human thymus T cells.

Sequencing used thymocytes. The receptors originated from a boy younger than two with a congenital heart defect.

The rearrangement links TRBV29-1 to TRBJ1-3; D gene unclear. Germline assignment: CDR1 SQVTM and CDR2 ANQGSEA. This CDR3 comprises 16 residues. CDR3 sequence: CTPLSPFKREGNTIYF. The CDR3 bases are TGCACCCCCCTCAGTCCCTTCAAACGGGAAGGAAACACCATATATTTT.

In its sample, this clone was seen once. This chain links TRBV7-9 with TRBJ2-5; the D gene is possibly TRBD2 (6 bases). CDR1 is SEHNR, CDR2 FQNEAQ, per germline (reference sequence). Trimming shortened V by 8 bases and J by 5 bases, and 18 bases separated the two germline ends. The length of the CDR3 is 14 residues. The CDR3 loop reads CASYQSFLAETQYF. CDR3 nucleotide sequence: TGTGCCAGCTACCAGTCTTTCCTAGCGGAGACCCAGTACTTC.

The rearrangement links TRBV7-6 to TRBJ2-7; 11 bases map to TRBD1. Germline loops: CDR1 SGHVS, CDR2 FNYEAQ. V shed 6 bases, J shed 6 bases, and the junction held 7 bases outside the gene matches. The CDR3 contains 14 residues. DNA for the CDR3: TGTGCCAGCAGTTCCGGACAGGGGGCGGTCGAGCAGTACTTC. It translates to CASSSGQGAVEQYF.

J is TRBJ2-2 and V is TRBV5-5, with D uncertain. Germline-derived CDR1 and CDR2 are SGHKS and YYEKEE (reference sequence). The CDR3 is made up of 13 amino acids. Trimming removed 4 bases at V and 1 base at J, with 5 bases between. The CDR3 coding sequence is TGTGCCAGCAGCAAGCAGAACACCGGGGAGCTGTTTTTT. The encoded protein is CASSKQNTGELFF.

The chain joins TRBV6-5 to TRBJ2-5, with 8 bases lining up with TRBD2. Looked up from germline, CDR1 is MNHEY and CDR2 is SVGAGI. The ends lost 0 bases at V and 5 bases at J; junction bases unmatched: 8. The CDR3 totals 16 residues. The CDR3 reads CASSYSVQGGGETQYF. CDR3 nucleotides: TGTGCCAGCAGTTACTCGGTACAGGGCGGGGGGGAGACCCAGTACTTC.

The chain is built from TRBV5-6 and TRBJ2-6; D not certain. The germline gives CDR1 SGHDT, CDR2 YYEEEE. This CDR3 has 16 residues. Trimming took 1 base from V and 4 from J, leaving 12 bases between them. The CDR3, as DNA: TGTGCCAGCAGCTTGTACGCGGATAGGGGGGCCAACGTCCTGACTTTC. Translating it yields CASSLYADRGANVLTF.

This clone was recorded once. V gene TRBV4-2 combines with J gene TRBJ1-2, with TRBD1 matching over 8 bases. The trim removed 0 bases at V and 10 bases at J, leaving 13 bases unmatched. Per the germline V gene, CDR1 is LGHNA and CDR2 is YNFKEQ. This CDR3 comprises 16 residues. CDR3 bases: TGTGCCAGCAGCCAAGAACCCGGGACAGGAAAGACCTCCTACACCTTC. The encoded protein is CASSQEPGTGKTSYTF.

The chain couples TRBV7-9 to TRBJ1-3; a weak D match, TRBD1 (5 bases). Germline V CDR1 and CDR2: SEHNR, FQNEAQ (reference sequence). V was trimmed by 4 bases and J by 2 bases, leaving 15 bases between them. This CDR3 contains 16 residues. As DNA, the CDR3 is TGTGCCAGCAGCTCCCCGAAACCAGGGCCTGGAAACACCATATATTTT. It encodes CASSSPKPGPGNTIYF. Full variable domain (remainder filled in from reference TRBV7-9 and TRBJ1-3): DTGVSQNPRHKITKRGQNVTFRCDPISEHNRLYWYRQTLGQGPEFLTYFQNEAQLEKSRLLSDRFSAERPKGSFSTLEIQRTEQGDSAMYLCASSSPKPGPGNTIYFGEGSWLTVV.

This clone has more than one count but fewer than ten. The germline gene is not matched at one end of the junction; a read error may be the cause. V gene TRBV7-7 combines with J gene TRBJ2-5; D possibly corresponds to TRBD2 (5 bases). The CDR3 totals 13 residues. CDR1 SSHAT and CDR2 FNYEAQ come from the germline V gene (reference sequence). The CDR3 DNA reads TGTGCTAGCAGCGACGGGAACCGAGAGACCCAGTACTTC. Its translation: CASSDGNRETQYF. The variable domain in full, completed from reference TRBV7-7 and TRBJ2-5, reads GAGVSQSPRYKVTKRGQDVTLRCDPISSHATLYWYQQALGQGPEFLTYFNYEAQPDKSGLPSDRFSAERPEGSISTLTIQRTEQRDSAMYRCASSDGNRETQYFGPGTRLLVL.

This clone was counted once. The V call is TRBV5-1, the J call TRBJ2-1; maybe TRBD2 (6 bases). From germline, CDR1 is SGHRS and CDR2 YFSETQ. The CDR3 is 18 residues long. Trimming cost V 4 bases and J 5 bases, with 25 bases left between them. CDR3 sequence (DNA): TGCGCCAGCAGCCCTGTCCCGGGACTCCCTAGGAGAAACAATGAGCAGTTCTTC. It encodes CASSPVPGLPRRNNEQFF.

The genes are TRBV14 and TRBJ2-7, with TRBD2 identical over 8 bases. The CDR3 is made up of 16 amino acids. Germline values: CDR1 SGHDN, CDR2 FVKESK. With V trimmed by 1 base and J by 6 bases, 11 bases remained unmatched. CDR3 amino acids: CASSQGLRGASAEQYF. The CDR3 DNA sequence: TGTGCCAGCAGCCAAGGTTTGCGGGGGGCCTCGGCCGAGCAGTACTTC.

There are a few counts of this clone. This rearrangement joins TRBV14 to TRBJ2-7; D call uncertain. This CDR3 has 16 amino acids. Trimming left V 3 bases short and J 5 bases short, with 20 bases between. Germline values: CDR1 SGHDN, CDR2 FVKESK. CDR3 nucleotides: TGTGCCAGCAGCCATGGGCGAACACCCTCAAGGAACGAGCAGTACTTC. Its protein product is CASSHGRTPSRNEQYF.

The chain joins TRBV28 to TRBJ2-3; 11 bases are a match to TRBD2. This CDR3 region has 19 residues. Per germline, CDR1 MDHEN and CDR2 SYDVKM. V dropped 1 base and J dropped 4; count of bases not matched to a gene: 13. In nucleotides, the CDR3 is TGTGCCAGCAGTTTATCCCGACCACGGACTAGCGGGTCCCCAGATACGCAGTATTTT. Protein: CASSLSRPRTSGSPDTQYF.

The DNA for the CDR3 is TGCGCCAGCGGAGCCAGGGGACGTTATAGCAATCAGCCCCAGCATTTT. It codes for CASGARGRYSNQPQHF. This chain connects TRBV5-1 to TRBJ1-5; perhaps TRBD1 as D (6 bases). The V gene's germline CDR1 is SGHRS and CDR2 YFSETQ. The germline V and J ends were trimmed by 7 bases and 0 bases, with 17 bases remaining between them. CDR3 size: 16 residues.

The genes are TRBV7-6 and TRBJ2-5, with D possibly matching TRBD2 (6 bases). Germline CDR1 reads SGHVS; CDR2 reads FNYEAQ. The CDR3 length is 13 residues. The germline V and J ends were trimmed by 3 bases and 4 bases, with 9 bases remaining between them. The CDR3, as DNA: TGTGCCAGCAGCTTGGACGGGAGAGAGACCCAGTACTTC. It specifies CASSLDGRETQYF.

The rearrangement joins TRBV19 to TRBJ1-5; tentatively, D is TRBD1 (5 bases). Germline V CDR1 and CDR2: LNHDA, SQIVND (reference sequence). V was shortened by 3 bases and J by 0 bases, with 15 bases between the two germline ends. The CDR3 is 17 amino acids. The chain's CDR3 is CASSMDGAGYSNQPQHF. The CDR3 DNA reads TGTGCCAGTAGTATGGATGGGGCGGGGTATAGCAATCAGCCCCAGCATTTT.

The chain has TRBV2 and TRBJ2-7, with 15 bases lining up with TRBD2. This CDR3 region has 16 residues. V gave up 6 bases and J gave up 5 bases; unmatched junction bases: 8. Per germline, CDR1 SNHLY and CDR2 FYNNEI. CDR3 in DNA: TGTGCCAGCAGGTCCGGACTAGCGGGAGGGCCCCACGAGCAGTACTTC. This translates into CASRSGLAGGPHEQYF.